The following is a TCR beta chain sequence with its context. Its antigen is still unknown. J lost 4 bases, V lost 3 bases, and 4 bases had no gene match. The CDR3 totals 14 residues. CDR1 and CDR2 (germline): DFQATT, SNEGSKA (reference sequence). Absence of ophthalmopathy progression within 18 months defined stable Graves' hyperthyroidism. The sample comes from a study of T cells in Graves' hyperthyroidism and ophthalmopathy. Overall study: Peripheral blood sampling occurred at initial diagnosis, before any treatment.

RNA transcripts served as the template for amplifying TCR beta CDR3 regions. With the HTBI primer set, the TCR CDR3 went through a first round of RT-PCR. TCRdb redid the calling of the multiplex PCR reads with MiXCR, one entry per CDR3 protein. The sample contains approximately 370,000 distinct CDR3 sequences, 15% of which appear only once. Findings and limits, study-wide: Most expanded thyroid clonotypes above 0.001 also appeared in blood. Model predictions of ophthalmopathy came a median 6.5 months before onset.

The chain carries TRBV20-1 and TRBJ2-2, with 8 bases matching TRBD2. This clonotype was sampled from a woman aged 30 to 39 with Graves' hyperthyroidism. Source material: blood. The CDR3 DNA is TGCAGTGCTAGCCCGGGGGGGGCCACCGGGGAGCTGTTTTTT. This translates into CSASPGGATGELFF.